The clone carrying this T cell receptor beta chain has only a few counts. In TCRdb, the 5' RACE reads were re-called with MiXCR into one record per CDR3 protein. Here the sample spans roughly 61,000 distinct CDR3 sequences, approximately 13% being singletons. This CDR3 is 12 amino acids long. CDR1 MDHEN and CDR2 SYDVKM come from the germline V gene. J lost 7 bases, V lost 10 bases, and 8 bases had no gene match. The source of the sample is a study of early T cells in non-severe SARS-CoV-2 infection. At the level of the study: Bulk RNA from unsorted whole blood was sequenced; chains were unpaired.

The clonotype was recovered from an adult who was a healthcare worker with PCR-confirmed SARS-CoV-2 infection or an uninfected control (not recorded which). The rearrangement links TRBV28 to TRBJ1-2, with TRBD1 matching over 8 bases. This specimen was whole blood, taken at baseline. The CDR3 DNA reads TGTGCCACCACGCAGGGGGCCAGTGGCTACACCTTC. This translates into CATTQGASGYTF.